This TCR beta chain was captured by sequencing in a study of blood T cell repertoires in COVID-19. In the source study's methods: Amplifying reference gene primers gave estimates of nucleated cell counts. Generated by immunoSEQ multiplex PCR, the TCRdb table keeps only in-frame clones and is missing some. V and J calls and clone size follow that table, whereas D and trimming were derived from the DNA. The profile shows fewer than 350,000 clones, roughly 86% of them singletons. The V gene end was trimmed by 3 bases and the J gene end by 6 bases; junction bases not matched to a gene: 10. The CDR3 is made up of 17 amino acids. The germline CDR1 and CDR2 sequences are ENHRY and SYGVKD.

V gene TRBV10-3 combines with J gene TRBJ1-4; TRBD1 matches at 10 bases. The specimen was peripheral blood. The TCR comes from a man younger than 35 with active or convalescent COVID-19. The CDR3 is CAISDPNLGTGDEKLFF. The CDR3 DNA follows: TGTGCCATCAGTGACCCAAACCTAGGGACAGGGGATGAAAAACTGTTTTTT.